This T cell receptor (beta chain) emerged from a study of OX40 agonist ivuxolimab in advanced cancers. At the level of the study: The diagnoses of dose-escalation patients were hepatocellular carcinoma, melanoma, renal cell or head and neck cancer.

The CDR3 runs 14 residues. Germline CDR1 is SGHNT and CDR2 is YYREEE (reference sequence). The ends were cut back, 1 base at V and 8 bases at J, with 10 bases in the middle. Sampling of blood occurred at baseline, cycle 4 day 1, and cycle 7 day 1. Repertoires were generated with immunoSEQ multiplex PCR, while TCRdb's copy carries only in-frame clones and drops some. The sample records 45,000 or so clones, more than 80% being singletons. This sequence originates from an adult with an advanced solid tumor such as melanoma, head and neck, liver or kidney cancer. The sequencing here drew on CD4+ or CD8+ T cells sorted from blood, taken in a trial of the OX40 agonist ivuxolimab. V and J are TRBV5-4 and TRBJ1-6; D remains unclear. DNA for the CDR3: TGTGCCAGCAGCTTGAGGACGTCAGATTCACCCCTCCACTTT. It yields the protein CASSLRTSDSPLHF. Variable domain in full (rest from reference TRBV5-4 and TRBJ1-6): ETGVTQSPTHLIKTRGQQVTLRCSSQSGHNTVSWYQQALGQGPQFIFQYYREEENGRGNFPPRFSGLQFPNYSSELNVNALELDDSALYLCASSLRTSDSPLHFGNGTRLTVT.